This TCR beta chain was sequenced during a study of blood T cells in healthy people across ages (dated by TCRdb to the mid-2010s). Concerning the study at large: Template switching captured roughly one uniquely barcoded TCR beta cDNA molecule per two T cells in model experiments. To avoid experimental bias, donors of different ages were spread randomly across the sequencing lanes. The donors were split into four age groups: young (average about 15 years), middle-aged (around 40), aged (approximately 59) and long-lived (approximately 80). Using deep sequencing normalized with unique cDNA molecular identifiers, the study measured how TCR beta repertoire diversity changes with age. For two donors (one aged 18 to 30 and one aged 80 or older), the study analyzed two additional independent replicas of 1 million unique cDNA reads from the same blood draw.

Receptor libraries were prepared by 5' RACE. For sequencing, an Illumina HiSeq 2500 was employed. A second roughly 6 to 12 cycle PCR used a sample-barcoded 5' primer and a J-beta primer mix. Each TCR beta cDNA molecule received a unique molecular identifier from a template-switch 5' adaptor carrying 12 random nucleotides. Each sample yielded at least 2.5 million CDR3-containing paired-end reads. First-strand cDNA synthesis was performed from all RNA using the Mint cDNA synthesis kit, with priming by a TRBC-specific oligonucleotide. Following uracil-DNA glycosylase treatment, all cDNA underwent a first 18-cycle PCR with the universal primers M1SS and BC2_uni_R. In the paper's pipeline: For normalization, 1 million high-quality reads were randomly selected from each sample, with every read carrying a distinct molecular identifier. Instead of being binned into consensus sequences, reads with shared molecular identifiers were discarded. MiTCR, with a Q25 quality threshold and the strictest error-elimination algorithm, was used for CDR3 identification, clonotype clustering and error correction. A nonparametric unseen species model with Euler transformation was used to estimate a lower bound on total TCR beta diversity. TCRdb reprocessed the public reads (quality trimming at Q25 with fastp, clone calling with MiXCR) and kept in-frame beta chains. A single entry per CDR3 protein holds the most common genes and DNA from its merged rows. The V and J calls and clone size are TCRdb's, not the authors'. In all, the sample holds approximately 800,000 distinct CDR3 sequences, and roughly 50% of those were seen once. The top ten clones comprise approximately 40% of the sample.

Points on this clonotype: The antigen it recognizes is unknown. Base qualities are not provided; no much larger clone lies one nucleotide away.

The full study reports these points: The long-lived group showed more naive CD4+ T cells, fewer expanded clones and increased TCR diversity than the aged group, suggesting age selection. The percentage of naive T cells measured by flow cytometry correlated strongly with observed TCR beta diversity. The CMV infection status of donors was not known, potentially confounding age-related changes in expanded clonotypes. Observed TCR beta diversity per million T cells fell roughly linearly with age, and a significant reduction was already apparent by age about 36. Bulk unsorted PBMC profiling prevented conclusive comparison of naive and antigen-experienced compartments. Total diversity estimates from one million sequenced T cells were considered lower bounds and underestimates.

As encoded in the germline V gene (reference sequence), CDR1 is MNHEY while CDR2 is SMNVEV. The CDR3 measures 15 amino acids from cysteine to phenylalanine. Of all the DNA, just the CDR3 is kept, 45 bases in frame from base 1. After removal of 4 bases from V and 2 bases from J, the junction retains 5 bases not matched to a gene. Donors were 39 systemically healthy Caucasian individuals from Russia aged 6 to 90 years. Roughly 10 milliliters of peripheral blood were collected from each donor into EDTA-treated Vacutainer tubes. PBMCs were isolated by Ficoll-Paque density-gradient centrifugation, with at least 7 million obtained per sample. Total RNA, at least 6 micrograms per sample, was extracted from PBMCs with Trizol reagent. The percentages of naive CD45RAhigh/CD27high T cells were determined by flow cytometry on a PBMC aliquot from every donor.

The chain is assembled from TRBV27 and TRBJ2-1; 7 junctional bases match TRBD2. This clonotype originated in an elderly man in good health. The sample was blood. At the DNA level, the sequence is TGTGCCAGCAGTTCCTCCGGGACTACCTACAATGAGCAGTTCTTC. Translated, this gives CASSSSGTTYNEQFF.